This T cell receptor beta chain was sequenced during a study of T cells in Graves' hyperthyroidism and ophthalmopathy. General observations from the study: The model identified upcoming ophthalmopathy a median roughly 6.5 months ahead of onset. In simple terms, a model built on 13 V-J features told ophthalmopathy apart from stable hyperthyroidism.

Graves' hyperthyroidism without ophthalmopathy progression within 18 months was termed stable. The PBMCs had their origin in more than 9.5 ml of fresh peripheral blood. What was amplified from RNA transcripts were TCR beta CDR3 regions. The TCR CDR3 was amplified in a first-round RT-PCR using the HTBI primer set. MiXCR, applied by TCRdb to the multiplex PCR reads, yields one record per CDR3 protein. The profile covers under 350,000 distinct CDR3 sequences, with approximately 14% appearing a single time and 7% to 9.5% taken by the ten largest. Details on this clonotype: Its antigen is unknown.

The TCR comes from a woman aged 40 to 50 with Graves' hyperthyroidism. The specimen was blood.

CDR3 amino acids: CASSTGGESDEQYF. The CDR3 coding sequence is TGTGCCAGCTCGACCGGGGGCGAATCTGACGAGCAGTACTTC. The genes are TRBV6-2 or TRBV6-3 and TRBJ2-7; D may correspond to TRBD1 or TRBD2 (6 bases each). The CDR3 loop spans 14 amino acids. Trimming stripped 8 bases from V and 5 bases from J, with 19 bases between. The germline gives CDR1 MNHEY, CDR2 SVGEGT.